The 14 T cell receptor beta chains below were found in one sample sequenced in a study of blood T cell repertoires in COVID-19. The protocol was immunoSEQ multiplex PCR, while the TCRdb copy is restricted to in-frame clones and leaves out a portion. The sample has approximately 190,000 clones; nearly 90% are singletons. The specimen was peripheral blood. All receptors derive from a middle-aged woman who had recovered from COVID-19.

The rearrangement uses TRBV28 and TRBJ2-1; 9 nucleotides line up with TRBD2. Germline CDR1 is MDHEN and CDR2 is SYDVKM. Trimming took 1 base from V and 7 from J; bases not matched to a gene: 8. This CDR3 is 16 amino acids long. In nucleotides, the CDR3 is TGTGCCAGCAGTTTATTTCTTACTAGCGGGCCAAATGAGCAGTTCTTC. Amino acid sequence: CASSLFLTSGPNEQFF.

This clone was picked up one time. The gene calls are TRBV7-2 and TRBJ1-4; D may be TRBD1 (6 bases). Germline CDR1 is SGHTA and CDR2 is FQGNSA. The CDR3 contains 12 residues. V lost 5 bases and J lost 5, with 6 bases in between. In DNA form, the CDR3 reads TGTGCCAGCAGCCAGGGGAATGAAAAACTGTTTTTT. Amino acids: CASSQGNEKLFF.

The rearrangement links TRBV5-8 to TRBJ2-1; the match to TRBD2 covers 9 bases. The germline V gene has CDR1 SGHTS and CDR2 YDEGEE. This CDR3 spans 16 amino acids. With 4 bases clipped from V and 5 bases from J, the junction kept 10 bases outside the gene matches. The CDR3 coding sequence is TGTGCCAGCAGCCTGGGTCGGCTAGCGGGGAACAATGAGCAGTTCTTC. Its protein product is CASSLGRLAGNNEQFF.

The CDR3 region is CASSRSLADTQYF. DNA for the CDR3: TGTGCCAGCAGCCGGTCCCTAGCGGATACGCAGTATTTT. V gene TRBV27 combines with J gene TRBJ2-3; tentative D call: TRBD2 (6 bases). Germline V CDR1 and CDR2: MNHEY, SMNVEV (reference sequence). Trimming left V 6 bases short and J 6 bases short, with 13 bases between. CDR3 length: 13 amino acids.

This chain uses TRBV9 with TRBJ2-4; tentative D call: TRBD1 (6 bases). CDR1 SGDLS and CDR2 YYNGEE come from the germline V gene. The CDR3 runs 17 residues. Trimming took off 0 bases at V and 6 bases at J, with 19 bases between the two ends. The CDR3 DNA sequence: TGTGCCAGCAGCGTAGGCCAGGGGATAAGATCGGGAAACATTCAGTACTTC. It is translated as CASSVGQGIRSGNIQYF.

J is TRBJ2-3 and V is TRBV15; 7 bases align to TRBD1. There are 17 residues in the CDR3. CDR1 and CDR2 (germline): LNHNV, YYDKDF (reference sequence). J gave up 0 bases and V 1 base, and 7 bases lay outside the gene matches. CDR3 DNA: TGTGCCACCAGCAGAGTAAGACAGGGCTTAAGCACAGATACGCAGTATTTT. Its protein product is CATSRVRQGLSTDTQYF.

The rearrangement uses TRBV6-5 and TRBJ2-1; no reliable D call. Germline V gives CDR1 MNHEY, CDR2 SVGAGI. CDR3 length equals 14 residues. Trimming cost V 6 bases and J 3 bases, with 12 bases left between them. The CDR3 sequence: CASSASNRYNEQFF. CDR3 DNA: TGTGCCAGCAGCGCTAGTAATCGCTACAATGAGCAGTTCTTC.

This CDR3 is CASRTQRDTEAFF. The CDR3 DNA is TGCGCCAGCAGAACCCAGCGGGACACTGAAGCTTTCTTT. The chain uses TRBV5-1 and TRBJ1-1, with D unclear. Germline V CDR1 and CDR2: SGHRS, YFSETQ. With 5 bases removed from V and 3 bases from J, the gap between germline ends came to 11 bases. The CDR3 totals 13 residues.

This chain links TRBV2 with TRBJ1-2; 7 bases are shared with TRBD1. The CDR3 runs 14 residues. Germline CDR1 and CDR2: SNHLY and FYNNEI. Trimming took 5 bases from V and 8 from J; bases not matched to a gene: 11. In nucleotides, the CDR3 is TGTGCCAGCAGTCCCGAGGGGGCCCAAGGGGGCTACACCTTC. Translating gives CASSPEGAQGGYTF.

The CDR3 DNA sequence: TGTGCCAGCAGCTTAAATAGGGGGTCTGATGGCTACACCTTC. Its translation is CASSLNRGSDGYTF. V is TRBV7-2 and J is TRBJ1-2; possible D gene TRBD1, 6 bases. The CDR3 sequence is 14 residues long. V lost 2 bases to trimming and J lost 6 bases, with 13 bases between them. Germline-derived CDR1 and CDR2 are SGHTA and FQGNSA.

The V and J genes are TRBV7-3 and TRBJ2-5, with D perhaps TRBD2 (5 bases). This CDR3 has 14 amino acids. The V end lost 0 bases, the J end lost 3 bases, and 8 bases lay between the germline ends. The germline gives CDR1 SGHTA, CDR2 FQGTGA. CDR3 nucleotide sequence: TGTGCCAGCAGCTTAACGTACGGGAAAGAGACCCAGTACTTC. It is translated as CASSLTYGKETQYF.

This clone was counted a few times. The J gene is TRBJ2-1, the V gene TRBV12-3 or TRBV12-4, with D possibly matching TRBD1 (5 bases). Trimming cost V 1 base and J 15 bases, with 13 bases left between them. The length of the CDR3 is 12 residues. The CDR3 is CASSLGSGLMFF. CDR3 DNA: TGTGCCAGCAGTTTAGGTTCAGGGTTAATGTTCTTC.

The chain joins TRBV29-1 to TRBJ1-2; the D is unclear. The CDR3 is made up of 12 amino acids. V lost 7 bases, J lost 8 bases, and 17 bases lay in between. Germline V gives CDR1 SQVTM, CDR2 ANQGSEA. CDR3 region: CSATDGVMGYTF. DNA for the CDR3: TGCAGCGCTACGGACGGGGTTATGGGCTACACCTTC.

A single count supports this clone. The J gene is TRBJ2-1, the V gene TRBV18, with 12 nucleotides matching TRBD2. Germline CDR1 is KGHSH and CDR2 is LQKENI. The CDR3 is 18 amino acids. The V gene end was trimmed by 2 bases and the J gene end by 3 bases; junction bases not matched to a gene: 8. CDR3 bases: TGTGCCAGCTCACCAGGGCTAGCGGGAGGGTCTCTCTACAATGAGCAGTTCTTC. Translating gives CASSPGLAGGSLYNEQFF.